Only a few counts were recorded for the clone carrying this T cell receptor beta chain. The target antigen is unknown. The data are from a study of identical twins. Findings of the study overall: Beta out-of-frame sequences showed weaker excess twin sharing.

This CDR3 region has 16 residues. J was trimmed by 7 bases and V by 4 bases; bases with no gene match: 10. Germline V lookup: CDR1 SGHDN, CDR2 FVKESK. Template switching supplied a universal primer site; unique molecular identifiers were carried on the cDNA. TCRdb fed the 5' RACE reads into MiXCR, producing one record per CDR3 protein. Here the sample spans roughly 290,000 distinct CDR3 sequences, less than 9% being singletons. This same sample was also taken into another study, of yellow fever vaccine responses in identical twins.

The chain carries TRBV14 and TRBJ2-2; 9 bases align to TRBD2. The material sequenced was memory (CD45RO+) T cells sorted from blood. The source of this sequence is a woman aged 18-29 years in good health. CDR3 in DNA: TGTGCCAGCAGCCGAATTAGCGGGGGCGTGTTCGGGGAGCTGTTTTTT. Translation: CASSRISGGVFGELFF. The full variable domain, with the rest looked up from reference TRBV14 and TRBJ2-2, is EAGVTQFPSHSVIEKGQTVTLRCDPISGHDNLYWYRRVMGKEIKFLLHFVKESKQDESGMPNNRFLAERTGGTYSTLKVQPAELEDSGVYFCASSRISGGVFGELFFGEGSRLTVL.